This T cell receptor (beta chain) comes out of a study of cytomegalovirus exposure and HLA in healthy donors (dated by TCRdb to the late 2010s). About the study as a whole: In an earlier analysis of 587 of the donors, about 260 Gb of sequence data and some 120 million unique TCR beta sequences from roughly 180 million T cells were reported. An early release covering roughly 640 HLA-typed donors comprised around 300 gigabases of sequencing data and around 80 million unique TCR sequences. Of the roughly 400 genotyped donors, over 65% fell in the genetic ancestry cluster associated with self-reported Caucasian donors. The study aimed to test whether cataloging public T cell receptors could reveal signatures of past pathogen exposure. The study profiled the T cell repertoires of 500 to 800 subjects by immunosequencing and related them to cytomegalovirus serostatus. Along with the approximately 700-subject first cohort, a separate validation cohort of around 110 different subjects was used. High-throughput TCR immunosequencing, statistical association of individual TCRs with disease status, and machine learning were combined to predict cytomegalovirus infection status. In a later analysis, previously published TCR beta repertoires from 550 to 700 donors were re-analyzed and high-resolution HLA genotyping was added so that TCR occurrence patterns could be studied. Rather than using new phenotypic data, the later analysis identified candidate immune exposures from TCR beta sequences and from how often those sequences occurred across donors. An earlier analysis of around 580 of the donors used high-throughput TCR beta sequencing to judge whether each TCR beta V gene segment behaved as functional or pseudogenic. Donor age, sex, ethnicity and CMV serostatus were collected together with the repertoire data. A later genetic analysis took genome-wide SNP genotypes for about three fifths of the 666 donors and used that subset as a discovery cohort. Every discovery cohort repertoire had been produced on one sequencing platform. HLA typing included class I and class II loci at four-digit resolution. The number of typed donors differed by locus: roughly 620-630 for A, B, C, DRB1 and DQB1; 500 to 550 for DQA1; around 580 for DPA1; and around 450 for DPB1. Roughly 5 DR-DQ haplotypes were handled as single units for association and clustering, since linkage in the cohort was strong. Across some 400 genotyped donors of the cohort, an average of about 220,000 unique TCR beta nucleotide sequences per donor were sequenced, and 15% to 20% of those sequences were non-productive. Broader findings and caveats from the paper: When HLA alleles, especially DR and DQ, strongly co-occurred, TCR associations were difficult to assign to individual alleles. While some public TCRs were present in many individuals, most TCR sequences turned up only very rarely across donors. In a later analysis, around 15,000 TCR beta sequences were associated with specific HLA alleles at a false discovery rate of 0.05. In the study, 150 to 200 TCR beta chains were listed as associated with cytomegalovirus. A group of highly shared sequence variants was considered likely to be a technical artifact of the sequencing pipeline. The classifier was reported to diagnose cytomegalovirus status with high specificity and sensitivity in both the original and validation cohorts. Several of the top co-occurrence clusters appeared to be linked to parvovirus B19, influenza, CMV and Epstein-Barr virus, according to a later analysis. In vitro tests confirmed that a few of the cytomegalovirus-associated TCR beta chains recognize cytomegalovirus antigens. According to a later analysis, most CMV-associated TCR beta chains appeared to be HLA-restricted, and the HLA associations seemed to be driven largely by CMV exposure. A further reported finding was that TCR beta sequences accurately predicted the HLA-A and HLA-B alleles for most subjects in the first cohort. Immune exposure information for the cohort was limited to CMV serostatus. The authors suggested that the approach could potentially be extended to other disease states and immunological phenotypes. The cohort was sequenced for TCR beta chains only, and without alpha or paired-chain data the features that could be detected were limited. Because HLA typing was missing for some donors at each locus, association tests included only the typed subset. Because the 87-base-pair reads could not distinguish some IMGT-functional V segments, including TRBV6-2 and TRBV6-3, those segments were excluded. Because counts were too low, roughly 17 rarely observed V segments, including chromosome 9 orphons, were left out of the earlier analysis of a few hundred of the donors. Correlated functional status among segregating V segments might reflect linkage disequilibrium, but an unknown experimental factor could not be ruled out. In a later genetic analysis, a missense DCLRE1C variant was associated with V-gene and J-gene trimming of TCR beta chains, and the association was replicated in an independent cohort. Sequencing depth was assumed to be roughly uniform across donors in the presence/absence analyses, though that assumption may not hold. In a later analysis, the rate of TCR association differed among HLA loci, with DRB1 alleles having the most associated TCRs and HLA-C alleles having the fewest. Compared with the approximately 710-donor mean, donors in an Asian-associated ancestry cluster had fewer N-insertions in productive TCRs, according to a later genetic analysis. Compared with equally common non-associated chains, HLA-associated TCR beta chains in a later analysis were more clonally expanded and had lower generation probabilities. Broadly in line with IMGT annotations, most TCR beta V segments showed up in productive rearrangements about 90% or about 30% of the time in an earlier analysis of a few hundred of the donors.

Library construction relied on the immunoSEQ multiplex PCR assay. For the multiplex PCR, a mixture combining 60 forward primers for TCR Vbeta segments and 13 reverse primers for TCR Jbeta segments was used. The CDR3 region of rearranged TCR beta genes was amplified from genomic DNA by a multiplex PCR assay. The Illumina HiSeq System was used to sequence the amplified TCR beta libraries as 87-base-pair reads. The study's processing was this. In a later analysis, tens of millions of unique TCR beta chains were counted across the approximately 640 repertoires, and approximately 11 million of these chains were shared by at least two donors. A nearest-neighbor algorithm error-corrected the raw reads and collapsed the reads into unique sequences, merging closely related sequences to remove PCR and sequencing errors. CDR3 sequences were aligned to IMGT reference sequences to assign V, D and J gene segments. For a sequence to be retained, at least a six-nucleotide match to both a V gene segment and a J gene segment was required. Rearrangements were called productive when the CDR3 lacked stop codons and stayed in frame with V and J; all others were non-productive. CDR3 was defined by IMGT convention, running from the second conserved V-encoded cysteine to the conserved J-encoded phenylalanine. In an earlier analysis of 587 of the donors, sequences lacking an unambiguous match to a single V gene segment were excluded. An earlier analysis of a few hundred of the donors called V segments functional above 56.7% productive rearrangements and segregating when the between-donor standard deviation exceeded 5%. A statistical classification framework was built to diagnose cytomegalovirus status from the catalog of TCR beta chain sequences. In a later analysis, V and J genes were assigned by comparing TCR nucleotide sequences against IMGT/GENE-DB human TR gene sequences. In a later analysis, CDR3 sequences and most-parsimonious VDJ recombination scenarios were assigned using the TCRdist pipeline. A later analysis defined each TCR beta chain by its CDR3 amino acid sequence plus V-gene family, and excluded reads lacking a unique V-gene family. A later analysis removed 600 or so highly shared, low-generation-probability nucleotide sequences to deal with suspected cross-contamination and a sequencing artifact. A later analysis calculated a clonal expansion index for each public chain from normalized within-repertoire ranks of inferred template counts. Generation probabilities in a later analysis came from a VDJ recombination model fitted to out-of-frame rearrangements, and those results were checked against IGoR. A later analysis scored TCR-TCR, TCR-HLA and TCR-CMV co-occurrence with hypergeometric tests, applying a repertoire-size bias correction to TCR pairs. In a later analysis, false discovery rates were estimated by permuting HLA or CMV assignments 20 times. In a later analysis, co-occurring TCRs were grouped using DBSCAN, with TCRdist sequence similarity added in when clustering inside HLA-allele-positive subsets. Repertoires with fewer than 30,000 or more than 120,000 public chains were left out of co-occurrence clustering, as were several repertoires with anomalous nucleotide sharing. Held by TCRdb, this immuneACCESS table contains in-frame sequences only and omits some clones. Under half of the omission traces to an unresolved V gene where checked; the cause of the rest is unknown. D and trimming were read from the DNA, whereas the V and J calls and clone size are those reported in that table. The sample yields some 150,000 clones; approximately 86% were counted once. The ten largest clones capture more than 6.5% of the sample.

Counted from cysteine to phenylalanine, this CDR3 has 13 amino acids. The entry retains the CDR3 DNA only, 39 bases that are in frame from base 1. V is cut back by 8 bases and J by 2 bases, with 6 bases in the junction unmatched. Reading the germline V gene gives CDR1 WSHSY and CDR2 SAAADI. The cohort comprised 666 healthy bone marrow donors. Cohort members were all nominally healthy when sampled, although unrecorded immune exposures were likely present. The donor was CMV seropositive and was included in the group of around 300 seropositive cohort members. A peripheral blood sample was collected from each donor, and TCR beta sequencing was performed on peripheral blood mononuclear cells. The Qiagen DNeasy Blood Extraction Kit was used to extract genomic DNA from the blood cell samples. Notes on this clone: Its cognate antigen has yet to be identified. No much larger clonotype is one base removed from it; base qualities were not supplied.

The sequence was obtained from a woman between 45 and 65 years old in good health and CMV-seropositive. The V and J genes are TRBV10-2 and TRBJ2-7; TRBD1 agrees with 7 junctional bases. Material: PBMCs. The sequenced DNA is TGCGCCAGCTTATCGACAGGGACCTACGAGCAGTACTTC. It specifies CASLSTGTYEQYF.